This T cell receptor (beta chain) was captured by sequencing in a study of blood T cell repertoires in COVID-19. Study information: Specimens from acute and convalescent COVID-19 originated in the United States, Italy and Spain.

Germline CDR1 is SEHNR and CDR2 is FQNEAQ (reference sequence). Trimming shortened V by 5 bases and J by 6 bases, and 14 bases separated the two germline ends. The CDR3 covers 13 residues. In the authors' workflow: Amplified reference gene primers provided the basis for estimating nucleated cell counts. Clones were sequenced by immunoSEQ multiplex PCR, and TCRdb holds only the in-frame ones, with some missing. D and trimming come from the DNA, and the V and J calls and clone size come from that table. In the table there are a few hundred thousand clones, around 83% of which are singletons. The rearrangement uses TRBV7-9 and TRBJ2-7; D is possibly TRBD2 (6 bases). This clonotype was obtained from a woman between 40 and 55 years old who had recovered from COVID-19. Material: peripheral blood. CDR3 coding DNA: TGTGCCAGCAGCGAAATTTACGGGGGCGAGCAGTACTTC. Its translation: CASSEIYGGEQYF.